The rows below give T cell receptor beta chains drawn from one sample of a study of CD8 T cells in Susac syndrome. One entry per CDR3 protein results from TCRdb running MiXCR on the immunoSEQ multiplex PCR reads. The sample holds 150,000 to 180,000 distinct CDR3 sequences, around 96% seen once. The sequenced sample was CD8+ T cells from PBMCs. These receptors all stem from a human donor with multiple sclerosis. Both conserved end residues are part of each CDR3. D genes are given only for firm matches. Not every row has a clone size; where given, it reads once, few, many or a size class.

v_call	j_call	clone_size	d_call	cdr3_aa
TRBV6-2/TRBV6-3	TRBJ2-5	.	.	CASGGDWAETQYF
TRBV18	TRBJ2-7	.	TRBD1	CASSPLTGTGGSYEQYF
TRBV6-8	TRBJ2-7	once	TRBD1	CEASQQLPGQAPYEQYF
TRBV29-1	TRBJ2-3	.	.	CSVELLAEQAERSTDTQYF
TRBV12-3/TRBV12-4	TRBJ2-4	.	.	CASSLGGLAKNIQYF
TRBV12-3/TRBV12-4	TRBJ1-4	once	TRBD1	CASSLGTGSREKLFF
TRBV9	TRBJ1-2	.	TRBD1	CASSERDRASTNYGYTF
TRBV9	TRBJ1-2	.	.	CASSAWGEPSHGYGYTF
TRBV13	TRBJ1-1	.	TRBD1	CASSPNAGGVTEAFF
TRBV20-1	TRBJ2-6	.	TRBD1	CSAPRQGQISGANVLTF
TRBV5-6	TRBJ1-1	once	.	CASSRPGGRNTEAFF
TRBV20-1	TRBJ2-1	.	TRBD2	CSARMGRGGEHNEQFF
TRBV25-1	TRBJ2-7	.	.	CASFGSESYEQYF
TRBV7-8	TRBJ2-5	.	.	CASSLLARGDLQETQYF
TRBV20-1	TRBJ2-7	.	TRBD2	CSASPPLAGDTYEQYF
TRBV20-1	TRBJ1-2	.	.	CSAKSTTYGYTF
TRBV11-2	TRBJ1-2	.	.	CASSLGPKQAVNYGYTF
TRBV29-1	TRBJ1-2	once	.	CSVDRIGQTYGYTF
TRBV13	TRBJ2-6	.	.	CASRNTGTGANVLTF
TRBV20-1	TRBJ1-5	.	.	CSARDRSYSNQPQHF
TRBV5-1	TRBJ1-1	.	.	CASSGTGNWNTEAFF
TRBV27	TRBJ2-3	.	.	CASSLSSEGTQYF
TRBV28	TRBJ1-2	.	TRBD1	CASSDGTVGYTF
TRBV28	TRBJ1-4	.	TRBD1	CASRADRGLFF
TRBV20-1	TRBJ2-7	.	.	CSARDRGAPSYEQYF
TRBV3-1	TRBJ2-7	.	TRBD1	CASSPDRRLSYEQYF
TRBV24-1	TRBJ2-2	.	TRBD1	CATSERTGNTGELFF
TRBV9	TRBJ1-1	.	.	CASSPHEGVAEAFF
TRBV5-5	TRBJ2-3	.	TRBD2	CASSFFASGSTDTQYF
TRBV21-1	TRBJ2-7	.	.	CASSTGTGYEQYF
TRBV2	TRBJ1-5	.	.	CASSDWGGSQPQHF
TRBV29-1	TRBJ2-6	.	TRBD1	CSVEDWDRGANVLTF
TRBV7-9	TRBJ2-7	.	.	CASSKYPYEQYF
TRBV30	TRBJ2-2	.	.	CAWRVRGFNGELFF
TRBV6-2/TRBV6-3	TRBJ1-2	.	.	CASSYSKGTGYGYTF
TRBV7-2	TRBJ1-5	.	.	CASSLDGGSQPQHF
TRBV7-9	TRBJ1-1	.	.	CASSSIEERAEAFF
TRBV21-1	TRBJ2-7	once	.	CANWTDYEQYF
TRBV28	TRBJ2-4	.	.	CASRPLRGGPAKNIQYF
TRBV11-1	TRBJ2-3	.	TRBD2	CASKRTSGRTDTQYF
TRBV15	TRBJ1-2	.	TRBD1	CATSSSDRDYGYTF
TRBV30	TRBJ1-2	.	.	CAWRSGVSGTYGYTF
TRBV6-1	TRBJ2-7	.	TRBD1	CASSHRQGERNEQYF
TRBV12-3/TRBV12-4	TRBJ2-7	.	TRBD2	CASSPRLAGAIYEQYF
TRBV5-1	TRBJ1-4	.	TRBD1	CASRTTGVGEKLFF
TRBV20-1	TRBJ2-7	.	TRBD2	CSARGRGANEQYF
TRBV7-8	TRBJ2-7	once	.	CASSPRMGGVVHEQYF
TRBV7-8	TRBJ2-5	few	TRBD1	CASSTDRQETQYF
TRBV12-3/TRBV12-4	TRBJ2-1	once	TRBD2	CASSFEGLAGGSSYNEQFF
TRBV4-1	TRBJ2-7	.	TRBD1	CASSQGWDSRPYEQYF
TRBV6-6	TRBJ2-6	.	.	CASTEQATGANVLTF
TRBV7-3	TRBJ1-1	.	.	CASSLTPGGRSEAFF